The rows below give T cell receptor beta chains drawn from one sample of a study of a mutant IDH1 vaccine in newly diagnosed glioma. For these TCRs, the target antigens are not known. The data were produced by immunoSEQ multiplex PCR, yet TCRdb's version contains in-frame clones alone and is incomplete. The sample consists of approximately 50,000 clones, around 86% of them appearing once. The sample here was PBMCs, taken from a glioma patient whose treatment included an IDH1 peptide vaccine. All receptors derive from a middle-aged man with glioma. CDR3s include the opening cysteine and the closing phenylalanine or tryptophan. Fields, in order: D gene, J gene, clone size, V gene, CDR3 DNA, CDR3 protein. The D gene is left open where the match is weak. Where a row states a size, it is once, few, many or the class of an expanded clone; other rows omit it.

>-|TRBJ2-7|few|TRBV18
TGTGCCAGCTCACCGGACGGGGACTACGAGCAGTACTTC
CASSPDGDYEQYF
>TRBD2|TRBJ2-3|once|TRBV5-3
TGTGCCAGAAGCTTGAAGGTTTTAACGGGAGGGTCAGATACGCAGTATTTT
CARSLKVLTGGSDTQYF
>TRBD2|TRBJ2-6|-|TRBV19
TGTGCCAGTAGTAATCGCGGGGGGGCTTCTGGGGCCAACGTCCTGACTTTC
CASSNRGGASGANVLTF
>TRBD1|TRBJ1-4|-|TRBV4-1
TGCGCCAGCAGCCCCCGACAGGGAAACTATGAAAAACTGTTTTTT
CASSPRQGNYEKLFF
>-|TRBJ2-7|-|TRBV27
TGTGCCAGCAGTTTAGACCCGCGAATCCCCTACGAGCAGTACTTC
CASSLDPRIPYEQYF
>TRBD2|TRBJ2-1|-|TRBV5-1
TGCGCCAGCAGCTTACTAGCGGGAGGGCCCCACAATGAGCAGTTCTTC
CASSLLAGGPHNEQFF
>-|TRBJ2-4|-|TRBV5-4
TGTGCCAGCAGCTTGGGGGGGGCGAGCAAAAACATTCAGTACTTC
CASSLGGASKNIQYF
>-|TRBJ1-3|-|TRBV7-2
TGTGCCAGCAAGTACGCGGGAGGAAACACCATATATTTT
CASKYAGGNTIYF
>-|TRBJ1-1|-|TRBV7-2
TGTGCCAGCAGCTTAGGCTTCGGGGGTCCCATGAACACTGAAGCTTTCTTT
CASSLGFGGPMNTEAFF
>TRBD1|TRBJ1-1|-|TRBV9
TGTGCCAGCAGCGTAATGGACAGGGGGTTCGCTGAAGCTTTCTTT
CASSVMDRGFAEAFF
>TRBD1|TRBJ1-1|once|TRBV7-2
TGTGCCAGCAGCTCAACCATGACAGGGGCGAACACTGAAGCTTTCTTT
CASSSTMTGANTEAFF
>TRBD1|TRBJ2-1|-|TRBV6-6
TGTGCCAGCAGTTACTCGAAGGGGGCGGATGAGCAGTTCTTC
CASSYSKGADEQFF
>TRBD2|TRBJ2-5|-|TRBV11-1
TGTGCCAGCAGCTTCGGGACTAGCGGGAGTATAGAGACCCAGTACTTC
CASSFGTSGSIETQYF
>TRBD1|TRBJ2-3|-|TRBV30
TGTGCCTGGAGTGAGGGACAGCCAGATACGCAGTATTTT
CAWSEGQPDTQYF
>-|TRBJ1-1|-|TRBV2
TGTGCCAGCAGTGGGCGGGGCGTCACTGAAGCTTTCTTT
CASSGRGVTEAFF
>TRBD1|TRBJ1-1|-|TRBV18
TGTGCCAGCTCACCGATGACAGGGACTGAAGCTTTCTTT
CASSPMTGTEAFF
>-|TRBJ2-7|medium-sized|TRBV2
TGTGCCAGCGGTAGGGAGTACGAGCAGTACTTC
CASGREYEQYF
>-|TRBJ1-3|-|TRBV10-3
TGTGCCGTCGGACCTAGAACCTGGGCCTACTCTGGAAACACCATATATTTT
CAVGPRTWAYSGNTIYF
>TRBD1|TRBJ1-2|once|TRBV6-6
TGTGCCAGCAGTTTAGGACAGGCGGACTATGGCTACACCTTC
CASSLGQADYGYTF
>-|TRBJ1-5|-|TRBV5-8
TGTGCCAGCAGCTTAGCGGGTTACCGGCAGCCCCAGCATTTT
CASSLAGYRQPQHF
>TRBD2|TRBJ2-7|-|TRBV4-3
TGCGCCAGCAGCCAAGATTTCCTAGCGGGAGACTTTGTCTACGAGCAGTACTTC
CASSQDFLAGDFVYEQYF
>-|TRBJ1-1|-|TRBV5-1
TGCGCCAGCAGCCCCGCTCCGGACACTGAAGCTTTCTTT
CASSPAPDTEAFF
>TRBD1|TRBJ1-5|-|TRBV19
TGTGCCAGTAGTATGGGACAGGGGAATCAGCCCCAGCATTTT
CASSMGQGNQPQHF
>TRBD1|TRBJ1-4|few|TRBV4-1
TGCGCCAGCAGCCAGAACAGGGGGGGGGATAATGAAAAACTGTTTTTT
CASSQNRGGDNEKLFF
>-|TRBJ1-3|-|TRBV28
TGTGCCAGCAGTTTTAAGGGTTTAGGCACCATATATTTT
CASSFKGLGTIYF
>-|TRBJ2-7|-|TRBV10-3
TGTGCCATCAGTGAAAGGGGATGGGAGCAGTACTTC
CAISERGWEQYF
>-|TRBJ2-7|-|TRBV9
TGTGCCATCCCACGACAGTACGAGCAGTACTTC
CAIPRQYEQYF